The text below deals with one T cell receptor (beta chain). There is no known antigen for this receptor. The input lacks base qualities; no much larger clone sits a single base away. The data were taken from a study of cytomegalovirus exposure and HLA in healthy donors (dated by TCRdb to 2016 to 2017). Broadly, across the study: An earlier analysis of about 560 of the donors reported around 280 Gb of sequence data and roughly 120 million unique TCR beta sequences obtained from about 180 million T cells. The study aimed to test whether cataloging public T cell receptors could reveal signatures of past pathogen exposure. To predict cytomegalovirus infection status, the study brought together high-throughput TCR immunosequencing, statistical association of individual TCRs with disease status, and machine learning. All discovery cohort repertoires had been generated using a single sequencing platform. The later analysis used no new phenotypic data to find candidate immune exposures, relying instead on TCR beta sequences and their occurrence across donors. An early release that covered around 590 HLA-typed donors contained about 300 gigabases of sequencing data and 75 million to 100 million unique TCR sequences. The T cell repertoires of roughly 660 subjects were profiled by immunosequencing and related to cytomegalovirus serostatus. To study patterns of TCR occurrence, a later analysis re-analyzed previously published TCR beta repertoires from around 670 donors and added high-resolution HLA genotyping. Roughly 5 DR-DQ haplotypes were handled as single units for association and clustering, since linkage in the cohort was strong. A later genetic analysis used genome-wide SNP genotypes for about 65% of the 666 donors, treating that subset as a discovery cohort. Among the roughly 400 genotyped donors, about 85% belonged to the genetic ancestry cluster associated with self-reported Caucasian donors. Alongside the repertoire data, information on donor age, sex, ethnicity and CMV serostatus was compiled. To decide whether each TCR beta V gene segment behaved as functional or pseudogenic, an earlier analysis of 587 of the donors relied on high-throughput TCR beta sequencing. HLA typing included class I and class II loci at four-digit resolution. Among a few hundred genotyped donors of the cohort, an average of roughly 240,000 unique TCR beta nucleotide sequences were sequenced per donor, around 20% of them non-productive. In addition to the first cohort of around 670 subjects, a separate validation cohort of approximately 130 different subjects was used. Typing coverage varied by locus: roughly 620-640 donors for A, B, C, DRB1 and DQB1; more than 500 for DQA1; about 600 for DPA1; around 490 for DPB1.

From cysteine to phenylalanine, the CDR3 is 15 amino acids long. The retained sequence is limited to the CDR3, 45 bases, with the frame set at the first base. For this chain, trimming is 4 bases at the V end and 6 bases at the J end, and the number of junction bases without a gene match is 8. Sequences SGHRS (CDR1) and YFSETQ (CDR2) are obtained from the germline V gene. The protocol used for the library was the immunoSEQ multiplex PCR assay. For the multiplex PCR, a mixture combining 60 forward primers for TCR Vbeta segments and 13 reverse primers for TCR Jbeta segments was used. Amplification of the CDR3 region of rearranged TCR beta genes was performed with a multiplex PCR assay on genomic DNA. Amplified TCR beta libraries were sequenced as 87-base-pair reads on the Illumina HiSeq System. The source study handled its data this way. A later analysis counted some 74 million unique TCR beta chains across the 650 to 800 repertoires, and 10 million to 12 million of these chains were shared by at least two donors. To remove PCR and sequencing errors, raw reads were error-corrected and collapsed into unique sequences using a nearest-neighbor algorithm that merged closely related sequences. Alignment of CDR3 sequences to IMGT reference sequences was used to assign V, D and J gene segments. For a sequence to be retained, at least a six-nucleotide match to both a V gene segment and a J gene segment was required. Rearrangements were classified as productive when the CDR3 lacked stop codons and remained in frame with V and J, and all other rearrangements were classified as non-productive. Following IMGT convention, CDR3 was defined as the stretch from the second conserved V-encoded cysteine up to the conserved J-encoded phenylalanine. In an earlier analysis of more than 550 of the donors, sequences lacking an unambiguous match to a single V gene segment were excluded. In an earlier analysis of 587 of the donors, V segments were called functional above 56.7% productive rearrangements and were called segregating when the between-donor standard deviation exceeded 5%. A statistical classification framework was built to diagnose cytomegalovirus status from the catalog of TCR beta chain sequences. In a later analysis, TCR nucleotide sequences were compared against IMGT/GENE-DB human TR gene sequences so that V and J genes could be assigned. Using the TCRdist pipeline, a later analysis assigned CDR3 sequences along with most-parsimonious VDJ recombination scenarios. A later analysis defined each TCR beta chain by its CDR3 amino acid sequence plus V-gene family, and excluded reads lacking a unique V-gene family. In a later analysis, fewer than 650 highly shared, low-generation-probability nucleotide sequences were removed to address suspected cross-contamination and a sequencing artifact. In a later analysis, a clonal expansion index was calculated for each public chain from normalized within-repertoire ranks of inferred template counts. Generation probabilities in a later analysis came from a VDJ recombination model fitted to out-of-frame rearrangements, and those results were checked against IGoR. In a later analysis, hypergeometric tests were used to score TCR-TCR, TCR-HLA and TCR-CMV co-occurrence, with a repertoire-size bias correction applied to TCR pairs. To estimate false discovery rates, a later analysis permuted the HLA or CMV assignments 20 times. A later analysis grouped co-occurring TCRs with DBSCAN, adding TCRdist sequence similarity when clustering within HLA-allele-positive subsets. Co-occurrence clustering excluded repertoires with fewer than 30,000 or more than 120,000 public chains, plus five with anomalous nucleotide sharing. In its TCRdb copy, this immuneACCESS table keeps in-frame sequences only and misses some clones. Where compared with another copy, unresolved V genes explain less than half of these, and the others have no known cause. The DNA was the basis for D and trimming; V, J and clone size are from that table. The sample data list about 190,000 clones, and around 90% of these were observed just once. Jointly, the top ten make up roughly 1.7% of the sample.

The investigation overall reported the following: Specific HLA alleles were associated with 15,000 to 20,000 TCR beta sequences at a false discovery rate of 0.05 in a later analysis. Most TCR sequences were seen in very few donors, while some public TCRs were found in many individuals. Because the 87-base-pair reads could not distinguish some IMGT-functional V segments, including TRBV6-2 and TRBV6-3, those segments were excluded. Linkage disequilibrium might explain the correlated functional status among segregating V segments, but an unknown experimental factor could not be ruled out. In an earlier analysis of some 540 of the donors, most TCR beta V segments appeared in productive rearrangements about 87% or about 30% of the time, broadly matching IMGT annotations. A group of highly shared sequence variants was considered likely to be a technical artifact of the sequencing pipeline. A later analysis found that TCR association rates varied across HLA loci, with DRB1 alleles showing the most associated TCRs and HLA-C alleles the fewest. A further reported finding was that TCR beta sequences accurately predicted the HLA-A and HLA-B alleles for most subjects in the first cohort. In this cohort, only TCR beta chains were sequenced, and detectable features were limited by the absence of alpha or paired-chain data. When HLA alleles, especially DR and DQ, strongly co-occurred, TCR associations were difficult to assign to individual alleles. The earlier analysis of nearly 600 of the donors excluded around 17 rarely observed V segments, including chromosome 9 orphons, because counts were too low. Most CMV-associated TCR beta chains appeared to be HLA-restricted in a later analysis, and the HLA associations seemed to be driven largely by CMV exposure. In a later genetic analysis, fewer N-insertions in productive TCRs were reported among donors in an Asian-associated ancestry cluster than the approximately 630-donor mean. According to a later analysis, parvovirus B19, influenza, CMV and Epstein-Barr virus appeared linked to several top co-occurrence clusters. CMV serostatus was the only immune exposure information available for the cohort. Sequencing depth was assumed to be roughly uniform across donors in the presence/absence analyses, though that assumption may not hold. A later genetic analysis associated a missense DCLRE1C variant with V-gene and J-gene trimming of TCR beta chains, and an independent cohort replicated the association. In a later analysis, HLA-associated TCR beta chains were found to be more clonally expanded and to have lower generation probabilities than equally common non-associated chains. Because HLA typing was missing for some donors at each locus, association tests included only the typed subset. The authors suggested that the approach could potentially be generalized to other disease states and immunological phenotypes. Cytomegalovirus status was reported to be diagnosed by the classifier with high specificity and sensitivity in both the original and validation cohorts. A total of 150 or so TCR beta chains were listed by the study as associated with cytomegalovirus. Three of the identified cytomegalovirus-associated TCR beta chains were confirmed in vitro to be specific for cytomegalovirus antigens.

In total, fewer than 750 healthy bone marrow donors made up the cohort. At the time of sampling, every cohort member was nominally healthy, though immune exposures that went unrecorded were likely present. The donor was CMV seronegative and belonged to the group of more than 300 seronegative cohort members. A peripheral blood sample was provided by each donor, and peripheral blood mononuclear cells were used for TCR beta sequencing. The Qiagen DNeasy Blood Extraction Kit was used to extract genomic DNA from the blood cell samples. The chain is made from TRBV5-1 and TRBJ2-2; 8 central nucleotides agree with TRBD1. This TCR was recovered from a woman aged 18-35 years in good health and CMV-seronegative. Source material: PBMCs. The CDR3 reads as follows: CASSRTDRVAGELFF. The DNA is as follows: TGCGCCAGCAGCCGGACGGACAGGGTCGCCGGGGAGCTGTTTTTT.